This T cell receptor beta chain was obtained from a study of blood T cell repertoires in COVID-19. The overall study: The United States, Italy and Spain supplied acute and convalescent COVID-19 samples.

The CDR3 is made up of 15 amino acids. CDR1 and CDR2 (germline): SGHNT, YENEEA. V lost 4 bases to trimming and J lost 2 bases, with 15 bases between them. Here immunoSEQ multiplex PCR was the method, and the copy in TCRdb shows in-frame clones only, minus some. Of 250,000 to 300,000 clones listed, roughly 80% were seen once; the top ten hold around 3.5%. Living in roughly 25 US areas, the participants were between 18 and 89 years of age. Participant-given clinical history determined each cohort assignment. Each recovered donor of Cohort 3 presented with two negative PCRs, clearance, or symptom resolution.

The material sequenced was PBMCs or T cells enriched from blood (not recorded which). The clonotype comes from a man aged 50 or older who had recovered from COVID-19. The J gene is TRBJ2-7, the V gene TRBV11-3, with D maybe TRBD1 (6 bases). The CDR3 DNA reads TGTGCCAGCAGCTCGCCCGGGACAATAGCCTACGAGCAGTACTTC. Translating it yields CASSSPGTIAYEQYF.